A single sample gave rise to the 17 T cell receptor beta chains below, sequenced in a study of T cell responses to AZD1222 COVID-19 vaccine. The table came from immunoSEQ multiplex PCR; TCRdb's copy has only in-frame clones and leaves some out. The sample consists of more than 85,000 clones, approximately 91% of them appearing once. The material was peripheral blood, obtained on day 0 of MenACWY control vaccination. The receptors originated from an adult in good health.

The genes are TRBV7-8 and TRBJ1-6; TRBD1 is a possible D gene (6 bases). Germline CDR1 SGHVS, CDR2 FQNEAQ. V dropped 4 bases and J dropped 8 bases, with 15 bases sitting between them. The CDR3 has 15 residues. CDR3: CASSSLRRGDSPLHF. In nucleotides, the CDR3 is TGTGCCAGCAGCTCCCTGAGGAGGGGGGATTCACCCCTCCACTTT.

The sample holds one count of this clone. The chain recombines TRBV3-1 (or the pseudogene TRBV3-2) with TRBJ1-1, with D uncertain. Germline V gives CDR1 LGHDT, CDR2 YNNKEL (reference sequence). Trimming removed 4 bases at V and 1 base at J, with 13 bases between. This CDR3 has 15 residues. The CDR3 coding sequence is TGTGCCAGCAGCCCCCTGGGGTGGGGGAACACTGAAGCTTTCTTT. This codes for CASSPLGWGNTEAFF.

The V gene is TRBV6-1, the J gene TRBJ1-1; unclear D gene. In germline, CDR1 is MNHNS, CDR2 SASEGT. Trimming removed 2 bases from V and 0 bases from J, with 10 bases in between. The length of the CDR3 is 15 residues. CDR3 DNA: TGTGCCAGCAGTGAAATGGGGAGGATGAACACTGAAGCTTTCTTT. This translates into CASSEMGRMNTEAFF.

This clone was observed once. This chain links TRBV3-1 (or the pseudogene TRBV3-2) with TRBJ2-5; D is ambiguous. Germline V gene lookup returns CDR1 LGHDT and CDR2 YNNKEL (reference sequence). V was trimmed by 1 base and J by 5 bases, leaving 5 bases between them. This CDR3 region has 12 residues. CDR3 DNA: TGTGCCAGCAGCCAAGTTAGTGAGACCCAGTACTTC. This encodes CASSQVSETQYF.

This chain links TRBV6-1 with TRBJ2-2, with D possibly TRBD2 on 6 matching bases. Trimming left V 5 bases short and J 2 bases short, with 12 bases between. The CDR3 runs 15 residues. Germline CDR1 and CDR2: MNHNS and SASEGT. Here the CDR3 DNA reads TGTGCCAGCAGTCGCGGGACGCCCAACACCGGGGAGCTGTTTTTT. This translates into CASSRGTPNTGELFF.

The CDR3 coding sequence is TGTGCCAGCAGCCCGCAACTAGCGCCGAACACCGGGGAGCTGTTTTTT. Translated: CASSPQLAPNTGELFF. The chain joins TRBV7-2 to TRBJ2-2; 7 nucleotides line up with TRBD2. The germline CDR1 and CDR2 sequences are SGHTA and FQGNSA. The CDR3 has 16 residues. The V gene end was trimmed by 5 bases and the J gene end by 0 bases; junction bases not matched to a gene: 6.

The J gene is TRBJ2-7, the V gene TRBV11-2; 9 bases are a match to TRBD2. From germline, CDR1 is SGHAT and CDR2 FQNNGV. Trimming cost V 2 bases and J 2 bases; bases outside gene matches: 7. The CDR3 is 16 residues long. The CDR3 DNA reads TGTGCCAGCAGCTTAACACTAGCGGGCGCAACCTACGAGCAGTACTTC. Translated: CASSLTLAGATYEQYF.

The J gene is TRBJ2-7, the V gene TRBV7-2, with 10 bases identical to TRBD1. The CDR3 sequence is 18 residues long. Trimming took 4 bases from V and 3 from J; bases not matched to a gene: 15. Germline-derived CDR1 and CDR2 are SGHTA and FQGNSA. The CDR3 DNA sequence: TGTGCCAGCAGCTCGCGCGGGCCGGGACAGGGGAATCTCTACGAGCAGTACTTC. Translated, it gives CASSSRGPGQGNLYEQYF. Filled out from reference TRBV7-2 and TRBJ2-7, the complete variable domain reads GAGVSQSPSNKVTEKGKDVELRCDPISGHTALYWYRQSLGQGLEFLIYFQGNSAPDKSGLPSDRFSAERTGGSVSTLTIQRTQQEDSAVYLCASSSRGPGQGNLYEQYFGPGTRLTVT.

The chain links TRBV28 to TRBJ1-2; 10 bases line up with TRBD1. V shed 3 bases, J shed 8 bases, and the junction held 6 bases outside the gene matches. The CDR3 totals 14 residues. The germline CDR1 and CDR2 sequences are MDHEN and SYDVKM. The chain's CDR3 is CASSFTGGQGGYTF. CDR3 sequence (DNA): TGTGCCAGCAGTTTTACAGGGGGACAGGGGGGCTACACCTTC.

The chain joins TRBV7-2 to TRBJ2-3; D unclear. Per the germline V gene, CDR1 is SGHTA and CDR2 is FQGNSA. V lost 8 bases, J lost 2 bases, and 8 bases lay in between. The length of the CDR3 is 12 residues. DNA for the CDR3: TGTGCCAGCTCGTCCTTCACAGATACGCAGTATTTT. Translated, it gives CASSSFTDTQYF. Together with reference TRBV7-2 and TRBJ2-3, the CDR3 gives the full variable domain: GAGVSQSPSNKVTEKGKDVELRCDPISGHTALYWYRQSLGQGLEFLIYFQGNSAPDKSGLPSDRFSAERTGGSVSTLTIQRTQQEDSAVYLCASSSFTDTQYFGPGTRLTVL.

The chain has TRBV7-2 and TRBJ1-1; D perhaps matches TRBD1 (5 bases). CDR3 length: 13 residues. CDR1 and CDR2 (germline): SGHTA, FQGNSA. Trimming left V 2 bases short and J 8 bases short, with 12 bases between. CDR3 protein: CASSLNRDSEAFF. CDR3 in DNA: TGTGCCAGCAGCTTAAACCGAGACAGCGAAGCTTTCTTT.

The rearrangement uses TRBV30 and TRBJ2-1; the D gene is possibly TRBD1 (6 bases). This CDR3 has 13 residues. V gave up 0 bases and J gave up 10 bases, with 13 bases separating them. Germline V gene sequence: CDR1 GTSNPN, CDR2 SVGIG (reference sequence). CDR3 sequence: CAWSVGGPREQFF. In DNA, the CDR3 is TGTGCCTGGAGTGTAGGGGGTCCTAGGGAGCAGTTCTTC.

This chain links TRBV7-9 with TRBJ1-2, with a possible D match to TRBD1 (6 bases). The CDR3 covers 15 residues. V lost 5 bases and J 5 bases, leaving 18 bases between the germline ends. The V gene's germline CDR1 is SEHNR and CDR2 FQNEAQ (reference sequence). The CDR3 region has the DNA TGTGCCAGCAGCCCCTCCATGGACAGCCAGTATGGCTACACCTTC. Protein product: CASSPSMDSQYGYTF.

The J gene is TRBJ2-7, the V gene TRBV5-4, with 7 bases aligning to TRBD2. The CDR3 extends over 16 amino acids. CDR1 is SGHNT, CDR2 YYREEE, per germline (reference sequence). After removal of 4 bases from V and 0 bases from J, the junction contained 10 bases not matched to a gene. CDR3 coding DNA: TGTGCCAGCAGCGCGGGGGTTAGGGGCAGCTCCTACGAGCAGTACTTC. Protein: CASSAGVRGSSYEQYF.

J is TRBJ2-3 and V is TRBV5-1; TRBD2 agrees at 14 bases. Germline assignment: CDR1 SGHRS and CDR2 YFSETQ. J gave up 3 bases and V 4 bases, and 7 bases lay outside the gene matches. This CDR3 has 17 residues. This CDR3 is CASSLGTSGRSTDTQYF. Written as DNA, the CDR3 is TGCGCCAGCAGCCTAGGGACTAGCGGGAGAAGTACAGATACGCAGTATTTT.

The rearrangement uses TRBV28 and TRBJ2-1, with D uncertain. Between the trimmed V and J ends, which lost 2 bases and 7 bases, there was a span of 12 bases. This CDR3 spans 14 amino acids. The V gene's germline CDR1 is MDHEN and CDR2 SYDVKM. The CDR3 DNA follows: TGTGCCAGCAGTTTAAAAGGGCCAAAGAATGAGCAGTTCTTC. It yields the protein CASSLKGPKNEQFF.

V is TRBV11-2 and J is TRBJ1-6, with D possibly TRBD1 on 5 matching bases. V lost 3 bases, J lost 3 bases, and 9 bases lay in between. This CDR3 contains 15 residues. Germline CDR1 is SGHAT and CDR2 is FQNNGV. The CDR3 DNA sequence: TGTGCCAGCAGCTTGGGACGCCTCTATAATTCACCCCTCCACTTT. It translates to CASSLGRLYNSPLHF.